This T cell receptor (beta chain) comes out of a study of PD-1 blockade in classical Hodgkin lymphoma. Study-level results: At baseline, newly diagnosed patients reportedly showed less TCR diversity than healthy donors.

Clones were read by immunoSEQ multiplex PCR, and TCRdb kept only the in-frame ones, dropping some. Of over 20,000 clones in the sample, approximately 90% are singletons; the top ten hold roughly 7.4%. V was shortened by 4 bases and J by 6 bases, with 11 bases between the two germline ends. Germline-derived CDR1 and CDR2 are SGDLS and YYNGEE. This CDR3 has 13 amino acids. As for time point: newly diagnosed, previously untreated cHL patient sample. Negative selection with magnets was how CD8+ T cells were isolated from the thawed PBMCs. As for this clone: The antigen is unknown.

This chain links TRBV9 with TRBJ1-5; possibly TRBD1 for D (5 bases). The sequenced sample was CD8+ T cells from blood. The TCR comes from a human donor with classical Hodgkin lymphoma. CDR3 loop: CASSHRLGQPQHF. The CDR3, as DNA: TGTGCCAGCAGCCACAGGTTGGGTCAGCCCCAGCATTTT.